The sequence of this T cell receptor beta chain was determined in a study of T cell responses to AZD1222 COVID-19 vaccine. Study-level points and caveats: Seropositivity was recorded at baseline in only 5 or 6 AZD1222 recipients.

Concerning this clone: Its antigen is not known.

Here immunoSEQ multiplex PCR was the method, and the copy in TCRdb shows in-frame clones only, minus some. The repertoire holds over 100,000 clones, with approximately 90% as singletons. The clonotype was recovered from an adult in good health. The source was peripheral blood, collected on day 0 of AZD1222 vaccination.

CDR3 coding DNA: TGTGCCAGCAGTTTAGGGACAGGCCGCAATCAGCCCCAGCATTTT. It translates to CASSLGTGRNQPQHF. The genes are TRBV28 and TRBJ1-5; TRBD1 matches 8 bases. The V and J ends lost 2 bases and 2 bases, in that order; junction bases with no gene match: 2. This CDR3 region has 15 residues. CDR1 MDHEN and CDR2 SYDVKM come from the germline V gene.